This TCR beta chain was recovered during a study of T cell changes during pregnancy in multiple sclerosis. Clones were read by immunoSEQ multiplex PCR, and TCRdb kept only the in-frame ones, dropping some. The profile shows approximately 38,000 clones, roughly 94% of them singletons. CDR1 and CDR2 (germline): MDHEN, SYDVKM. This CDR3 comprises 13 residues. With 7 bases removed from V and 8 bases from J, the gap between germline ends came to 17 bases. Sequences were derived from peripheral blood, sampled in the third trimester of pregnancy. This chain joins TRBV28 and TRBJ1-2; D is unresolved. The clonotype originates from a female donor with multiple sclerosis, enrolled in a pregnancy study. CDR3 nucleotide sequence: TGTGCCAGCACCATTCGACCTGAGGGCGGCTACACCTTC. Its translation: CASTIRPEGGYTF.